The 11 T cell receptor beta chains presented below share a single source sample, sequenced in a study of blood T cell repertoires in COVID-19. Profiled with immunoSEQ multiplex PCR; TCRdb holds only in-frame clones, not every one. The table lists about 120,000 clones, roughly four fifths of them singletons. The sequencing sample was made of peripheral blood. Receptors originate from a man aged 50 to 60 with acute or convalescent COVID-19.

This chain connects TRBV7-3 to TRBJ1-1; D gene uncertain. This CDR3 has 14 residues. V was trimmed by 5 bases and J by 6 bases, leaving 16 bases between them. The V gene's germline CDR1 is SGHTA and CDR2 FQGTGA. DNA of the CDR3: TGTGCCAGCAGCCCATCCTCGGGAGGCTCTGAAGCTTTCTTT. Its protein is CASSPSSGGSEAFF.

For this clone: The junction and the germline gene differ at one end; a read error may be behind it. The rearrangement links TRBV28 to TRBJ2-7; D perhaps matches TRBD2 (5 bases). The CDR3 extends over 12 amino acids. In germline, CDR1 is MDHEN, CDR2 SYDVKM. The CDR3 is CASSLDYLEHNF. CDR3 sequence (DNA): TGTGCCAGCAGCCTTGACTATCTCGAGCATAACTTC.

CDR3 nucleotides: TGTGCCGGCTCCGCGGGGACAGGGGCCTCTCTCACAGATACGCAGTATTTT. Translated: CAGSAGTGASLTDTQYF. The chain links TRBV5-6 to TRBJ2-3; 10 bases fit TRBD1. Germline lookup yields CDR1 SGHDT and CDR2 YYEEEE. V gave up 10 bases and J gave up 2 bases; unmatched junction bases: 16. The CDR3 runs 17 residues.

V is TRBV10-1 and J is TRBJ1-1; D not resolved. Between the trimmed V and J ends, which lost 6 bases and 6 bases, there was a span of 14 bases. Germline lookup yields CDR1 WNHNN and CDR2 SYGVQD (reference sequence). The CDR3 totals 13 residues. CDR3 protein: CASRPSAGAEAFF. CDR3 DNA: TGCGCCAGCAGACCAAGTGCCGGGGCTGAAGCTTTCTTT.

The genes are TRBV2 and TRBJ2-1; unclear D gene. The V gene's germline CDR1 is SNHLY and CDR2 FYNNEI. The ends were cut back, 8 bases at V and 4 bases at J, with 6 bases in the middle. The CDR3 extends over 11 amino acids. The CDR3 spells CASRGYNEQFF. In nucleotides, the CDR3 is TGTGCCAGCCGCGGATACAATGAGCAGTTCTTC.

This clone was seen just once. This chain joins TRBV24-1 and TRBJ1-5; the D is unclear. The V gene lost 1 base and the J gene lost 7 bases, with 13 bases spanning the gap. Looked up from germline, CDR1 is KGHDR and CDR2 is SFDVKD. The CDR3 spans 15 residues. The CDR3 here is CATSDFSRVEQPQHF. In nucleotides, the CDR3 is TGTGCCACCAGTGATTTCTCCCGGGTCGAACAGCCCCAGCATTTT.

The rearrangement uses TRBV18 and TRBJ1-2, with 9 bases lining up with TRBD1. CDR1 is KGHSH, CDR2 LQKENI, per germline. Germline trimming cut 7 bases from V and 4 bases from J; bases unmatched to any gene: 7. The CDR3 consists of 14 residues. The CDR3 coding sequence is TGTGCCAGCTACCCGGGACAGGGAGGCTATGGCTACACCTTC. It codes for CASYPGQGGYGYTF.

The V and J genes are TRBV19 and TRBJ1-3; the D is unclear. V gave up 7 bases and J gave up 8 bases, with 27 bases separating them. Germline V gene data show CDR1 as LNHDA and CDR2 as SQIVND (reference sequence). The CDR3 is 17 amino acids. The CDR3, as DNA: TGTGCCAGTACCTCCCCCCAGCCAGTTCCGGGAAAGGACACCATATATTTT. It translates to CASTSPQPVPGKDTIYF.

There are a few counts of this clone. This sequence joins TRBV5-1 and TRBJ2-1; the match to TRBD2 covers 10 bases. Germline V gene data show CDR1 as SGHRS and CDR2 as YFSETQ. CDR3 length: 15 residues. The junction had 2 bases not matched to a gene; V was cut back by 5 bases and J by 0 bases. CDR3 sequence (DNA): TGCGCCAGCAGGGCTAGCGGGAGCTCCTACAATGAGCAGTTCTTC. Protein product: CASRASGSSYNEQFF.

The rearrangement uses TRBV5-1 and TRBJ1-4, with D maybe TRBD1 (5 bases). CDR3 length: 15 amino acids. Trimming pared 3 bases from V and 0 bases from J, leaving 9 bases between. Germline V lookup: CDR1 SGHRS, CDR2 YFSETQ. The CDR3 is CASSSPGSTNEKLFF. The CDR3 DNA follows: TGCGCCAGCAGCTCTCCAGGGTCAACTAATGAAAAACTGTTTTTT.

This clone was picked up one time. V gene TRBV5-1 combines with J gene TRBJ2-6; possibly TRBD1 for D (5 bases). The germline V gene encodes CDR1 SGHRS and CDR2 YFSETQ. V was cut by 5 bases and J by 4 bases, with 13 bases left in between. The CDR3 consists of 15 residues. The DNA of the CDR3 is TGCGCCAGCAGGGACCAGGGTACCGGGGCCAACGTCCTGACTTTC. It is translated as CASRDQGTGANVLTF.